A selection of T cell receptor beta chains follows, all from one sample in a study of blood T cell repertoires in COVID-19. The repertoire was sequenced with immunoSEQ multiplex PCR; TCRdb's copy has only in-frame clones and lacks some. This table has approximately 270,000 clones, approximately 84% appearing once. Sequenced input: PBMCs or T cells enriched from blood (not recorded which). Source of these receptors: a man between 35 and 55 years old who had recovered from COVID-19. Each CDR3 is given with its conserved first and last residue. Fields, in order: V gene, J gene, clone size, D gene, CDR3 protein, CDR3 DNA. A D gene is named only where the DNA matches it firmly. Clone size is given for some rows only: seen once, a few or many times, or a class if the clone is expanded.

TRBV25-1,TRBJ1-3,-,TRBD1,CASSERTGTSGNTIYF,TGTGCCAGCAGTGAACGGACAGGGACATCGGGAAACACCATATATTTT
TRBV19,TRBJ2-7,-,TRBD1,CASSPTHGTGTSYEQYF,TGTGCCAGTAGTCCTACTCACGGGACAGGTACCTCCTACGAGCAGTACTTC
TRBV7-2,TRBJ1-5,-,-,CASSLAGGDQPQHF,TGTGCCAGCAGCTTAGCGGGGGGTGATCAGCCCCAGCATTTT
TRBV9,TRBJ2-3,-,TRBD2,CASRGGSGSRADTQYF,TGTGCCAGCAGGGGGGGTAGCGGGAGTCGAGCAGATACGCAGTATTTT
TRBV4-1,TRBJ2-3,-,TRBD2,CASSQRTSGSITDTQYF,TGCGCCAGCAGCCAACGGACTAGCGGGAGTATCACAGATACGCAGTATTTT
TRBV7-6,TRBJ2-1,-,TRBD2,CASSSAGGPLDEQFF,TGTGCCAGCAGCTCAGCGGGAGGGCCTTTAGATGAGCAGTTCTTC
TRBV27,TRBJ1-6,-,TRBD1,CASSWGPGQLNSPLHF,TGTGCCAGCAGTTGGGGCCCGGGACAGCTTAATTCACCCCTCCACTTT
TRBV4-1,TRBJ1-4,few,TRBD1,CASSQDRVGEKLFF,TGCGCCAGCAGCCAGGACAGGGTCGGTGAAAAACTGTTTTTT
TRBV5-1,TRBJ2-1,-,TRBD2,CASSSTSGRSNEQFF,TGCGCCAGCAGCTCGACTAGCGGGAGATCCAATGAGCAGTTCTTC
TRBV9,TRBJ2-1,once,TRBD1,CASSVATTGVRGNEQFF,TGTGCCAGCAGCGTTGCTACAACAGGGGTAAGAGGCAATGAGCAGTTCTTC
TRBV27,TRBJ2-7,-,-,CASSYWGDSYEQYF,TGTGCCAGCAGTTATTGGGGCGATAGCTACGAGCAGTACTTC
TRBV7-2,TRBJ1-4,-,-,CASSLVGGSEANEKLFF,TGTGCCAGCAGCTTAGTTGGGGGGTCGGAGGCTAATGAAAAACTGTTTTTT
TRBV19,TRBJ1-2,-,-,CASSIPVVGARGYTF,TGTGCCAGTAGTATTCCGGTTGTAGGGGCGCGTGGCTACACCTTC
TRBV3-1/TRBV3-2,TRBJ2-3,few,TRBD2,CASSQEGAGGSDTQYF,TGTGCCAGCAGCCAAGAGGGAGCGGGAGGCTCAGATACGCAGTATTTT
TRBV7-2,TRBJ1-1,-,TRBD1,CASSPIQGSNTEAFF,TGTGCCAGCAGTCCCATACAGGGGTCGAACACTGAAGCTTTCTTT
TRBV11-2,TRBJ1-2,once,-,CASSSLRRGGPNYGYTF,TGTGCCAGCAGCTCCCTCCGGCGGGGAGGCCCTAACTATGGCTACACCTTC
TRBV4-2,TRBJ1-1,-,TRBD1,CASSATGGWTEAFF,TGTGCCAGCAGCGCCACAGGGGGTTGGACTGAAGCTTTCTTT
TRBV3-1/TRBV3-2,TRBJ2-1,-,TRBD2,CASSLTSGTIYNEQFF,TGTGCCAGCAGCCTCACTAGCGGAACTATCTACAATGAGCAGTTCTTC
TRBV13,TRBJ2-3,-,-,CASRDGARTDTQYF,TGTGCCAGCAGAGACGGTGCGCGGACAGATACGCAGTATTTT
TRBV28,TRBJ2-7,-,-,CASSEQGFSSYEQYF,TGTGCCAGCAGTGAACAGGGTTTTAGTTCCTACGAGCAGTACTTC
TRBV11-3,TRBJ2-1,-,-,CASSPSLGVHNEQFF,TGTGCCAGCAGCCCCTCTCTGGGAGTCCACAATGAGCAGTTCTTC
TRBV11-2,TRBJ1-1,-,-,CASSLITQRTLNTEAFF,TGTGCCAGCAGCTTAATTACCCAGCGGACTTTGAACACTGAAGCTTTCTTT
TRBV4-2,TRBJ2-3,-,TRBD2,CASSQELAEDTQYF,TGTGCCAGCAGCCAAGAACTAGCGGAAGATACGCAGTATTTT
TRBV27,TRBJ1-6,-,TRBD1,CASSQGQGNSPLHF,TGTGCCAGCAGTCAAGGACAGGGAAATTCACCCCTCCACTTT
TRBV12-3/TRBV12-4,TRBJ1-1,few,-,CASTLTGSPEAFF,TGTGCCAGCACCCTCACAGGGTCTCCTGAAGCTTTCTTT
TRBV4-1,TRBJ2-1,-,-,CASSQDPVSSYNEQFF,TGCGCCAGCAGCCAAGATCCGGTTTCCTCCTACAATGAGCAGTTCTTC